Described below is a single T cell receptor (beta chain) sequence and its context. Its target is unknown. Treatment of the sample: roughly 10-day PBMC culture with coronavirus spike peptide pools or control peptides (ViraFEST assay). With peptide pools, ViraFEST first expanded antigen-specific T cells and afterwards sequenced their TCRs. Negative selection recovered the CD4+ T cells once they had spent more than 8 days in culture. This sample is drawn from a study of vaccination and CD4 T cells after COVID-19. Background on the study: Controls used CEFX viral epitopes (positive), HIV-1 Nef peptides (negative), or no peptide.

Findings and caveats of the study: The median number of SARS-CoV-2-reactive clonotypes increased from approximately 21 to 40, a change that did not reach significance.

Germline CDR1 reads SGHNT; CDR2 reads YYREEE (reference sequence). The germline V and J ends were trimmed by 2 bases and 4 bases, with 9 bases remaining between them. CDR3 size: 13 residues. The study sequenced cultured CD4+ T cell DNA using the Oncomine TCR Beta short-read assay. TCRdb redid the calling of the PCR reads with MiXCR, one entry per CDR3 protein. The table includes 15,000 to 20,000 distinct CDR3 sequences, about 55% detected once. The V call is TRBV5-4, the J call TRBJ1-1; no reliable D call. This receptor was taken from a human donor who had recovered from COVID-19. Sequencing used CD4+ T cells from blood, cultured in vitro. The CDR3 protein is CASSFSRVTEAFF. CDR3 sequence (DNA): TGTGCCAGCAGCTTCTCGAGAGTCACTGAAGCTTTCTTT.